A single T cell receptor beta chain is shown here with its context. Repertoires were generated with immunoSEQ multiplex PCR, while TCRdb's copy carries only in-frame clones and drops some. The data show under 200,000 clones, with about 92% seen just once and 3.5% to 4% held by the top ten. This entry belongs to a study of T cell responses to AZD1222 COVID-19 vaccine. Germline V CDR1 and CDR2: MNHEY, SVGAGI. The CDR3 is 13 amino acids. V was cut by 4 bases and J by 7 bases, with 13 bases left in between. The source of this sequence is an adult who received the MenACWY meningococcal vaccine as a control. Sequenced material: peripheral blood, taken 28 days after the second dose of the MenACWY control vaccine. The V call is TRBV6-5, the J call TRBJ1-1; D is undetermined. In nucleotides, the CDR3 is TGTGCCAGCAGTTTGCACAGCGTTGGTGAAGCTTTCTTT. The encoded protein is CASSLHSVGEAFF.